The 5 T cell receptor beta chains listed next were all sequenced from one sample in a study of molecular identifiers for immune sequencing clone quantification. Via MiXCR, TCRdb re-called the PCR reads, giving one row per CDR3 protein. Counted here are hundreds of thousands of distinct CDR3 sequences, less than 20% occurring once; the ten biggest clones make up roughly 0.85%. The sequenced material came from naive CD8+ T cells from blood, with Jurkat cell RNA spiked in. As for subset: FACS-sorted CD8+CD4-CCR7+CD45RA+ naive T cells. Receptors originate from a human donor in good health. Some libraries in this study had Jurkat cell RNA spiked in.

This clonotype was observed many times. CDR3 sequence (DNA): TGTGCCAGCAAGAAGACAGGGGGGAGGGCTGAAGCTTTCTTT. The encoded protein is CASKKTGGRAEAFF. J is TRBJ1-1 and V is TRBV14; 9 positions match TRBD1. The CDR3 extends over 14 amino acids. V trimming: 7 bases; J trimming: 6 bases; junction bases outside the gene matches: 9. Germline loops: CDR1 SGHDN, CDR2 FVKESK.

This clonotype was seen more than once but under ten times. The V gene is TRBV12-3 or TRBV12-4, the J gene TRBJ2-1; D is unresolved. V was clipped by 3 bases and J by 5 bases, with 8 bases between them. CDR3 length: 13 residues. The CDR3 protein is CASSFSSNNEQFF. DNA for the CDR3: TGTGCCAGCAGTTTTTCATCAAACAATGAGCAGTTCTTC.

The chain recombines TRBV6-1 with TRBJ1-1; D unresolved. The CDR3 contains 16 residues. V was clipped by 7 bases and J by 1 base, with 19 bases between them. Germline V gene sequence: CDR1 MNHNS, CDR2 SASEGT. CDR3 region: CASNRLSGVRNTEAFF. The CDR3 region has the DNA TGTGCCAGCAACCGATTGTCCGGCGTGAGGAACACTGAAGCTTTCTTT.

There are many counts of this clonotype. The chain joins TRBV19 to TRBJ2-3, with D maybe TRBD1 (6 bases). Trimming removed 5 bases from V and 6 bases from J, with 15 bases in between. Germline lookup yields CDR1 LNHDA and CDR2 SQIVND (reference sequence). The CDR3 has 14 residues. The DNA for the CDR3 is TGTGCCAGTAGTTGGGACAATCAAAGGGATACGCAGTATTTT. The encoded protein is CASSWDNQRDTQYF.

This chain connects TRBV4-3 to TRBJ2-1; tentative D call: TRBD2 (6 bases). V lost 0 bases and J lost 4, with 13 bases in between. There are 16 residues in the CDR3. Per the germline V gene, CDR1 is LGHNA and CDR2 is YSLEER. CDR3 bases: TGCGCCAGCAGCCAAGATGAGGCTAGCGAGTACAATGAGCAGTTCTTC. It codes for CASSQDEASEYNEQFF.